This T cell receptor (beta chain) was sequenced for a study of vaccination and CD4 T cells after COVID-19. Study context: Participants were administered two doses of either the BNT162b2 or the mRNA-1273 vaccine. Median time from COVID diagnosis to post-COVID sampling was 101 days (35 to 161).

Points on this clonotype: Its antigen is currently unknown.

Trimming removed 6 bases at V and 10 bases at J, with 22 bases between. The CDR3 runs 15 residues. The germline CDR1 and CDR2 sequences are DFQATT and SNEGSKA (reference sequence). Treatment specified: approximately 9-day PBMC culture with coronavirus spike peptide pools or control peptides (ViraFEST assay). Sequencing of cultured CD4+ T cell DNA used the Oncomine TCR Beta short-read assay. Genomic DNA was isolated from cultured CD4+ T cells. TCRdb independently ran MiXCR on the PCR reads; one entry per CDR3 protein. Of 20,000 to 25,000 distinct CDR3 sequences in the sample, around 48% were seen once.

The specimen was CD4+ T cells from blood, cultured in vitro. This sequence was found in a human donor who had recovered from COVID-19. This rearrangement joins TRBV20-1 to TRBJ1-6, with D possibly TRBD1 on 5 matching bases. CDR3: CSAGGGGLVGSPLHF. CDR3 bases: TGCAGTGCCGGGGGTGGGGGTTTAGTTGGATCACCCCTCCACTTT.